This TCR beta chain was identified in a study of blood T cells in healthy people across ages. Overall study context: Through template switching, about one barcoded beta molecule was captured per two T cells, as measured in model experiments.

With a J-beta primer mix and a sample-barcoded 5' primer, a second PCR ran 7 to 11 cycles. TCRdb reanalysed the 5' RACE reads using MiXCR and keeps one entry per CDR3 protein. The sample lists hundreds of thousands of distinct CDR3 sequences, about 54% seen once, with around 37% in the top ten. To note about this clonotype: The antigen is not known.

This CDR3 is built from 13 residues. Germline loops: CDR1 DFQATT, CDR2 SNEGSKA (reference sequence). Donors gave around 9.3 milliliters of peripheral blood apiece. Each sample yielded at least 6.5 million isolated PBMCs. Study results and caveats: Diversity estimates from one million T cells were considered underestimates.

The V and J genes are TRBV20-1 and TRBJ2-1; 7 positions agree with TRBD1. The J call may not be correct, given that the DNA end is closer to TRBJ2-7. The source is a man aged 55 to 70 in good health. The sequenced sample consisted of blood. CDR3 region: CSAQGQLNNEQYF. CDR3 bases: TGCAGTGCCCAGGGACAGCTTAATAATGAGCAGTACTTC.